A single sample gave rise to the 3 T cell receptor beta chains below, sequenced in a study of shared T cell receptors in the human thymus. TCRdb's copy holds only in-frame clones and misses some; the assay was immunoSEQ multiplex PCR. The sample includes roughly 560,000 clones, 75% to 85% of them seen just once. The data also belong to a second study, concerning human thymus T cells.

The material sequenced was thymocytes. The receptors come from a boy in the first two years of life with a congenital heart defect.

V usage is TRBV7-9 and J usage is TRBJ1-2; D is uncertain. With 4 bases removed from V and 8 bases from J, the gap between germline ends came to 20 bases. CDR3 length: 15 residues. Germline V gene sequence: CDR1 SEHNR, CDR2 FQNEAQ (reference sequence). CDR3 region: CASSSAALNRVGYTF. As DNA, the CDR3 is TGTGCCAGCAGCTCCGCAGCTCTAAATCGGGTGGGCTACACCTTC.

The sample holds one count of this clone. The chain links TRBV28 to TRBJ1-5, with D possibly TRBD1 on 6 matching bases. This CDR3 contains 15 residues. Trimming took off 4 bases at V and 5 bases at J, with 15 bases between the two ends. Germline V gives CDR1 MDHEN, CDR2 SYDVKM. CDR3 nucleotides: TGTGCCAGCAGTTCAAGGTACCAGGGGTATCAGCCCCAGCATTTT. Its translation is CASSSRYQGYQPQHF.

This sequence joins TRBV11-3 and TRBJ2-2; no reliable D call. This CDR3 comprises 16 residues. Germline lookup yields CDR1 SGHNT and CDR2 YENEEA. V was trimmed by 1 base and J by 2 bases, leaving 11 bases between them. The CDR3 sequence: CASSLGHRPNTGELFF. The CDR3, as DNA: TGTGCCAGCAGCTTAGGGCACCGCCCCAACACCGGGGAGCTGTTTTTT.